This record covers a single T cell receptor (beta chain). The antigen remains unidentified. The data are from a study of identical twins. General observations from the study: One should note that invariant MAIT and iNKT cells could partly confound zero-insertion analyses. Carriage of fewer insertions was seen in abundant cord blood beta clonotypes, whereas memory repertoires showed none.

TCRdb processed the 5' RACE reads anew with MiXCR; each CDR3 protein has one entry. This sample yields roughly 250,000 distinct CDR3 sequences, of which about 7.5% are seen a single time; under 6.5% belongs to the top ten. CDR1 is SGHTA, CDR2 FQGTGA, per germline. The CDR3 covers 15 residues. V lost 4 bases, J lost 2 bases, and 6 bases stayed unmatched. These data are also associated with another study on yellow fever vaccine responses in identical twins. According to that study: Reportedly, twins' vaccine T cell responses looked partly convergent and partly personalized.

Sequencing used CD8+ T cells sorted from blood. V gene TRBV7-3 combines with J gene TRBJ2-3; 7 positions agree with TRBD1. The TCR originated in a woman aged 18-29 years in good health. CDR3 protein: CASSSGTESTDTQYF. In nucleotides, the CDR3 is TGTGCCAGCAGCTCCGGGACAGAATCCACAGATACGCAGTATTTT.